This section outlines one T cell receptor beta chain sequence together with its context. Its antigen is unidentified. This sample stems from a study of resident and recirculating memory T cells in vitiligo. Findings of the study overall: Non-conserved TCRs across sites and patients suggested distinct clones per lesion.

Sequencing was performed with immunoSEQ multiplex PCR; in TCRdb, only in-frame clones are kept and a portion is missing. The sample yields about 45,000 clones, around 90% seen once. The specimen sequenced was blood. This TCR derives from a male donor with vitiligo.

The CDR3 sequence: CASSYSRSGGEQFF. CDR3 sequence (DNA): TGTGCCAGCAGTTACTCCCGCAGCGGGGGGGAGCAGTTCTTC. This sequence joins TRBV6-6 and TRBJ2-1, with 9 bases lining up with TRBD2. The germline V gene encodes CDR1 MNHNY and CDR2 SVGAGI (reference sequence). With 0 bases clipped from V and 10 bases from J, the junction kept 4 bases outside the gene matches. The CDR3 runs to 14 residues.